This TCR beta chain was sequenced in a study of blood T cell repertoires in COVID-19. The assay was immunoSEQ multiplex PCR, and TCRdb's table has in-frame clones only and misses some. Of about 51,000 clones detected, under 95% appear once; the ten largest clones hold approximately 3%. This TCR derives from a man aged 50-59 years with acute or convalescent COVID-19. The sequencing input was peripheral blood.

In DNA, the CDR3 is TGTGCCAGCAGCTCAAGACAGGGGCCCTACGAGCAGTACTTC. Amino acid sequence: CASSSRQGPYEQYF. V is TRBV7-2 and J is TRBJ2-7; 8 nucleotides line up with TRBD1. Germline trimming cut 4 bases from V and 2 bases from J; bases unmatched to any gene: 4. The germline gives CDR1 SGHTA, CDR2 FQGNSA. CDR3 length: 14 amino acids.